The clone carrying this TCR beta chain has a handful of counts. As yet, its antigen is unknown. The entry originates in a study of CD8+CD57+ T cells in acquired aplastic anemia. On the study more broadly: Average DNA yield from sorted CD4+ and CD8+ cells was approximately 3.2 ug. Overall study findings and caveats: Shared by patients and controls, approximately 29 CD8+ CDR3s were abundant in patients.

Between the trimmed V and J ends, which lost 5 bases and 4 bases, there was a span of 11 bases. The CDR3 is made up of 13 amino acids. The germline gives CDR1 SNHLY, CDR2 FYNNEI. The template used for profiling TCR beta VDJ and CDR3 was genomic DNA. Using its own MiXCR run on the reads, TCRdb lists one record per CDR3 protein. The sample holds about 200,000 distinct CDR3 sequences, under 55% seen once. Patients who underwent sequencing had shown CD8+CD57+ cell expansion by flow cytometry. The receptor was derived from a human donor with aplastic anemia. This chain links TRBV2 with TRBJ1-2; no clear D. Source material: sorted CD4+, CD8+, or CD8+CD57+ T cells (not recorded which) from PBMCs. The CDR3 DNA reads TGTGCCAGCAGTCGTAGTGAGACCTATGGCTACACCTTC. Translating it yields CASSRSETYGYTF.